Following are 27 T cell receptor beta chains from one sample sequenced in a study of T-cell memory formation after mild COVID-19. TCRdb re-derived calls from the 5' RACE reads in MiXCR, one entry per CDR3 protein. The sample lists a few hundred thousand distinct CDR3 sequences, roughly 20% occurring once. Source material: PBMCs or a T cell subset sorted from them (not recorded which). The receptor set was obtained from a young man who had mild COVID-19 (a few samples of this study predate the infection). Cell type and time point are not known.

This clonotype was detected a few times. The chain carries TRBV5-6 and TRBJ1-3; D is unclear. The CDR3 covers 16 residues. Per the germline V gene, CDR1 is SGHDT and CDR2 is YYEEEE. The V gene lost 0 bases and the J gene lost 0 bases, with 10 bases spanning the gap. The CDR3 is CASSLAERNSGNTIYF. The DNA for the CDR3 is TGTGCCAGCAGCTTGGCTGAACGGAACTCTGGAAACACCATATATTTT.

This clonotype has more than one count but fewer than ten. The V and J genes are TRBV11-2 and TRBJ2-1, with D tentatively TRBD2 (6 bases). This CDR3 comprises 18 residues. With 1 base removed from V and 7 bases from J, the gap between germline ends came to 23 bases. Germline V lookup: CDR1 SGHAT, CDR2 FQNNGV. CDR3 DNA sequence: TGTGCCAGCAGCTTAGCCCTCCCTAGCGTCACCCTCAGAAATGAGCAGTTCTTC. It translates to CASSLALPSVTLRNEQFF. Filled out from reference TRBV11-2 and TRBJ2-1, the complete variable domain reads EAGVAQSPRYKIIEKRQSVAFWCNPISGHATLYWYQQILGQGPKLLIQFQNNGVVDDSQLPKDRFSAERLKGVDSTLKIQPAKLEDSAVYLCASSLALPSVTLRNEQFFGPGTRLTVL.

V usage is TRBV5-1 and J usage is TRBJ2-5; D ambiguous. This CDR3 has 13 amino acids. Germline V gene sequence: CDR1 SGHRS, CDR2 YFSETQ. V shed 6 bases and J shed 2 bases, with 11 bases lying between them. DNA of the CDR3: TGCGCCAGCACCCGGAACGGTCAAGAGACCCAGTACTTC. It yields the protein CASTRNGQETQYF.

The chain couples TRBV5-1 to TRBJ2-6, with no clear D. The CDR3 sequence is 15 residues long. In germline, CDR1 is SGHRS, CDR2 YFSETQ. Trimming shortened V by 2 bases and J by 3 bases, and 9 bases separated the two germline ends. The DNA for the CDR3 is TGCGCCAGCAGCTTCGACGGCGGTGGGGCCAACGTCCTGACTTTC. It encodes CASSFDGGGANVLTF. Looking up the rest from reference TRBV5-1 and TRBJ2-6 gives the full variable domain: KAGVTQTPRYLIKTRGQQVTLSCSPISGHRSVSWYQQTPGQGLQFLFEYFSETQRNKGNFPGRFSGRQFSNSRSEMNVSTLELGDSALYLCASSFDGGGANVLTFGAGSRLTVL.

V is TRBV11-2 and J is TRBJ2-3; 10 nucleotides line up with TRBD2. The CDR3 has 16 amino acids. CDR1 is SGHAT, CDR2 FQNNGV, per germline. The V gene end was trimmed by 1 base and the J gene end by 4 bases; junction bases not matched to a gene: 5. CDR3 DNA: TGTGCCAGCAGCTTAGTGAGCGGGGGGGCCTCAGATACGCAGTATTTT. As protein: CASSLVSGGASDTQYF.

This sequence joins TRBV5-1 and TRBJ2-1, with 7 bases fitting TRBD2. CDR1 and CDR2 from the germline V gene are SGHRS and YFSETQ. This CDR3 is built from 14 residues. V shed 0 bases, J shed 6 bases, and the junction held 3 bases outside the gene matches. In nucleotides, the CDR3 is TGCGCCAGCAGCTTGGGACTAGCTTTCAATGAGCAGTTCTTC. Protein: CASSLGLAFNEQFF.

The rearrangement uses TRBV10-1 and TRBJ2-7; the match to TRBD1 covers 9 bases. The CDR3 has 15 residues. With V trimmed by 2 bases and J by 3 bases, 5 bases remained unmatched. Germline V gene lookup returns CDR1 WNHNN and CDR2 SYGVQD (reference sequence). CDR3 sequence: CASSETPGQGYEQYF. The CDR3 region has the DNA TGCGCCAGCAGTGAGACTCCGGGACAGGGCTACGAGCAGTACTTC.

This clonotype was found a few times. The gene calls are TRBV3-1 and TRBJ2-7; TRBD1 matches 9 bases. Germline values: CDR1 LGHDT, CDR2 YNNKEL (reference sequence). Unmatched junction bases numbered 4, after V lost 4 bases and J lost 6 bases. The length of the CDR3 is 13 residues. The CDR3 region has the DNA TGTGCCAGCAGCCTGGACAGGGGCATCGAGCAGTACTTC. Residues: CASSLDRGIEQYF.

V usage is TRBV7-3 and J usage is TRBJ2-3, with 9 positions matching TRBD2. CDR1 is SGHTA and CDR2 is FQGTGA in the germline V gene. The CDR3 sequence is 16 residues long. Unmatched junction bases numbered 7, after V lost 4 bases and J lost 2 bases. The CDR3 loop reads CASSSQAGGPTDTQYF. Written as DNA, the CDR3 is TGTGCCAGCAGCTCCCAGGCGGGGGGGCCCACAGATACGCAGTATTTT.

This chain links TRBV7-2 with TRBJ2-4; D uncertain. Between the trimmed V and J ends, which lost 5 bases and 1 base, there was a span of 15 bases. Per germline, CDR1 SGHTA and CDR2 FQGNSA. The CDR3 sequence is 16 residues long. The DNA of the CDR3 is TGTGCCAGCAGCCCAATTGAGGTGGGGGCCAAAAACATTCAGTACTTC. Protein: CASSPIEVGAKNIQYF.

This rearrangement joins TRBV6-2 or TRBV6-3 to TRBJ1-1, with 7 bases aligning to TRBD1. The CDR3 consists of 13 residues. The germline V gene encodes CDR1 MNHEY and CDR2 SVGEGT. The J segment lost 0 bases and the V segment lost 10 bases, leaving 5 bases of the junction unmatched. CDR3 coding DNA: TGTGCCACCGGGGGACAGATGAACACTGAAGCTTTCTTT. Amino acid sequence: CATGGQMNTEAFF.

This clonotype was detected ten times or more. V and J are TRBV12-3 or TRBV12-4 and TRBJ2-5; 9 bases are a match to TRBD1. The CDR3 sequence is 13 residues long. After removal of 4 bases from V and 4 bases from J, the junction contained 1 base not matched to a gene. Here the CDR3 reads CASSYRGRETQYF. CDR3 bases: TGTGCCAGCAGTTACAGGGGGCGAGAGACCCAGTACTTC.

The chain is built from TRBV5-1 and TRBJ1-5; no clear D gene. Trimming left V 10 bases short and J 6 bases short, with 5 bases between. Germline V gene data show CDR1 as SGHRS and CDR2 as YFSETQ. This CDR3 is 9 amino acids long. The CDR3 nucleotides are TGCGCCTGGGGTCAGCCCCAGCATTTT. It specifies CAWGQPQHF.

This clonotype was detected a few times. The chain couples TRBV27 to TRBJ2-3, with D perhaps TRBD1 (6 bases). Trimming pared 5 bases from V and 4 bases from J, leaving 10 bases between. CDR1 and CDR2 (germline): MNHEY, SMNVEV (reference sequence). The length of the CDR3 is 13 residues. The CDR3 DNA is TGTGCCAGCAGTCTCAACAGGGCAGATACGCAGTATTTT. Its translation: CASSLNRADTQYF.

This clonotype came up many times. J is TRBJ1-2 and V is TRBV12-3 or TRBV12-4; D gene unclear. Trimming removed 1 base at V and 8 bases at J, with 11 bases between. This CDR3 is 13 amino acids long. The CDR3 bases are TGTGCCAGCAGTTTAGAAGCATCTCGGGGCTACACCTTC. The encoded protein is CASSLEASRGYTF.

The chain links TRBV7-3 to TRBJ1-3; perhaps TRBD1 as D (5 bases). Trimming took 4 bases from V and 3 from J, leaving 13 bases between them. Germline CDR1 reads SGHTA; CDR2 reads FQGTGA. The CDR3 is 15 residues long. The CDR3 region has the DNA TGTGCCAGCAGCTCCGGAGGGACTGATGGAAACACCATATATTTT. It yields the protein CASSSGGTDGNTIYF.

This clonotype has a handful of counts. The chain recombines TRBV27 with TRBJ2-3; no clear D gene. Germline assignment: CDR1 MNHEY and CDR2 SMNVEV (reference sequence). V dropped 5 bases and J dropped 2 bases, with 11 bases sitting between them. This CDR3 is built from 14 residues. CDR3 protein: CASSQYPLTDTQYF. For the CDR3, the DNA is TGTGCCAGCAGTCAATACCCCCTCACAGATACGCAGTATTTT.

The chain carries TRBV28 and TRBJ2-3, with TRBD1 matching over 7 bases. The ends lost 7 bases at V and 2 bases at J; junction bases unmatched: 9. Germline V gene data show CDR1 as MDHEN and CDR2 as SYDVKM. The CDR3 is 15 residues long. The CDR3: CASKGFRGSTDTQYF. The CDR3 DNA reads TGTGCCAGCAAGGGGTTCAGGGGGTCCACAGATACGCAGTATTTT.

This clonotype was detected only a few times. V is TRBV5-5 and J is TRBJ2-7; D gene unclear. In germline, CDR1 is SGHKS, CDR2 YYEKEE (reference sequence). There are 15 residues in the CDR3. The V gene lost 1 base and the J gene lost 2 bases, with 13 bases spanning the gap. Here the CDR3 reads CASSLTPTVAYEQYF. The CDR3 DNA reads TGTGCCAGCAGCTTGACCCCTACAGTAGCCTACGAGCAGTACTTC.

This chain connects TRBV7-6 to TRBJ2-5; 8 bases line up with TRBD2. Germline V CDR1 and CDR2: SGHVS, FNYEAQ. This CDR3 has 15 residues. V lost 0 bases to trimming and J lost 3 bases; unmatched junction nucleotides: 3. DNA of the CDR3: TGTGCCAGCAGCTTAGCTTGGCGGGGGGAAGAGACCCAGTACTTC. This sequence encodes CASSLAWRGEETQYF.

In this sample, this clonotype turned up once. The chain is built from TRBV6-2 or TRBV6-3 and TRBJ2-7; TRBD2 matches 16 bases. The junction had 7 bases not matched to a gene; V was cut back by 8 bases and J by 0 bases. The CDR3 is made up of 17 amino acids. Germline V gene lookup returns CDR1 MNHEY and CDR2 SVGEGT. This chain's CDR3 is CASGGLAGGQRSYEQYF. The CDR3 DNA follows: TGTGCCAGCGGGGGACTAGCGGGAGGGCAGCGCTCCTACGAGCAGTACTTC.

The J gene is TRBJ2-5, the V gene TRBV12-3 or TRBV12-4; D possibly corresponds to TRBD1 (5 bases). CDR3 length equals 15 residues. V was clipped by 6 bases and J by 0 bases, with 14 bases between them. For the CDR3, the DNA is TGTGCCAGCAGGTCAGGGCTTGGGAACCAAGAGACCCAGTACTTC. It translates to CASRSGLGNQETQYF.

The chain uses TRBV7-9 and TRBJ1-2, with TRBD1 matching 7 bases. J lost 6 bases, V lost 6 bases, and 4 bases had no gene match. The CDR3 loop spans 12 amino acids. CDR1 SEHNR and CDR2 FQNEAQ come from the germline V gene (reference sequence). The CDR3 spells CASSYRGHGYTF. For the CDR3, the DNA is TGTGCCAGCAGTTACAGGGGCCATGGCTACACCTTC.

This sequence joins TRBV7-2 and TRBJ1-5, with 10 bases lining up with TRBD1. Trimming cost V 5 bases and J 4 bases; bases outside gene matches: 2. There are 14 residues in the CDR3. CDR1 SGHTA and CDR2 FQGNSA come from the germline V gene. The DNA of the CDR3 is TGTGCCAGCAGCCGACAGGGGGCGAATCAGCCCCAGCATTTT. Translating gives CASSRQGANQPQHF.

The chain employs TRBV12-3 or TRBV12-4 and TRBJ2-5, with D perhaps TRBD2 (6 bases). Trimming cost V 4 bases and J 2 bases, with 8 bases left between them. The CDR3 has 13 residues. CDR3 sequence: CASSSREQETQYF. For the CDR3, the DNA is TGTGCCAGCAGTTCCCGGGAGCAAGAGACCCAGTACTTC.

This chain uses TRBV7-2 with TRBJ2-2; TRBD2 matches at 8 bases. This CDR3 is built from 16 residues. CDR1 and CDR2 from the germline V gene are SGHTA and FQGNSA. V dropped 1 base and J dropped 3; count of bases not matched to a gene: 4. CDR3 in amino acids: CASSLDSGGDTGELFF. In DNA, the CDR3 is TGTGCCAGCAGCTTAGATTCCGGGGGGGACACCGGGGAGCTGTTTTTT. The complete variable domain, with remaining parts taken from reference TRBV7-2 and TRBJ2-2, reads GAGVSQSPSNKVTEKGKDVELRCDPISGHTALYWYRQSLGQGLEFLIYFQGNSAPDKSGLPSDRFSAERTGGSVSTLTIQRTQQEDSAVYLCASSLDSGGDTGELFFGEGSRLTVL.

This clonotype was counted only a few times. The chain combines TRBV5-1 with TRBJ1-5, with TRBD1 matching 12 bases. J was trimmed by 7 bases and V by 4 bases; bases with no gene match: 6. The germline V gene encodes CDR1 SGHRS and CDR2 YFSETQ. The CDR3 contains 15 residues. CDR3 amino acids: CASSPGTGGEQPQHF. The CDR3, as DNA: TGCGCCAGCAGCCCCGGGACAGGGGGCGAGCAGCCCCAGCATTTT. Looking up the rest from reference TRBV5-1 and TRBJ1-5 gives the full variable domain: KAGVTQTPRYLIKTRGQQVTLSCSPISGHRSVSWYQQTPGQGLQFLFEYFSETQRNKGNFPGRFSGRQFSNSRSEMNVSTLELGDSALYLCASSPGTGGEQPQHFGDGTRLSIL.